What follows describes a single TCR beta chain. This clonotype was picked up many times. Its antigen has not been determined. Base quality data are lacking; no much larger clone is found one base away. Blood bank volunteers in Maryland, USA served as the healthy controls. For unsorted PBMC libraries, 2 million PBMCs were used after storage in RNAlater at -80 degrees C until RNA extraction. PBMCs were separated from peripheral blood using Ficoll-Hypaque density gradient centrifugation and then cryopreserved in liquid nitrogen. The data are from a study of neurological immune-mediated disorders (dated 2019 in TCRdb). As for the study more broadly: The study compared peripheral blood TCR-beta repertoires of HTLV-I-associated myelopathy (HAM/TSP) patients, multiple sclerosis patients and healthy controls using UMI-based sequencing. The cohort was made up of some 70 subjects, consisting of 14 HAM/TSP patients, 34 multiple sclerosis patients and around 20 healthy controls. Alongside PBMC samples, the set of 80 to 130 TCR-beta libraries contained longitudinal samples, technical triplicates, and paired CD4+ and CD8+ T-cell subsets that had been sorted.

Beyond this particular receptor, the publication reports: No identical CDR3 amino acid sequences were shared among expanded clones across subjects, suggesting private TCR-beta repertoires in all groups. The highest TCR clonal expansion was observed in HAM/TSP patients, whereas the lowest was observed in MS patients, even when compared with healthy controls.

To synthesize cDNA, template-switch 5'RACE was performed with a primer carrying a 10-nucleotide random unique molecular identifier so that each TCR transcript was tagged. Over 200 million TCR-beta sequences, covering 15-18 subjects, were produced in each sequencing run. Total RNA was extracted with the RNeasy kit. TCR-beta VDJ regions were amplified with primers for the TCR constant region and the 5'RACE anchor, using the KAPA Real-time Library Amplification kit. A first PCR added sample indexes and Illumina adaptors, after which a second PCR increased the library yield. After purification with Ampure beads, the TCR product of roughly 650 bp was size-selected on a 2% E-gel SizeSelection system. Before pooling, libraries had their quality checked on a Bioanalyzer, their concentration measured with Qubit, and their quantity determined with the Kapa Library Quantification kit. An Illumina HiSeq 2500 sequenced the libraries paired-end 2 x 150 bp. To increase sequence diversity, roughly 24-32% phiX was spiked into each library pool. The authors processed their data as follows. The UMI-based MiGEC pipeline processed quality-filtered reads and removed over 80% of raw TCR sequences during error correction. VDJ genes were aligned to IMGT germline references, and clonotypes were defined by unique CDR3 amino acid sequence plus V-J genes. Clonal expansion, Shannon diversity and CDR3 relatedness (CalcPairwiseDistances, ClusterSamples) were evaluated with VDJtools, and phylogenetic trees were built with CLCbio workbench. Using coefficient-of-variation modelling across technical triplicates, the study counted a clone as expanded if it had at least 8 unique UMIs. The public reads were run again by TCRdb, first through fastp at Q25 and then through MiXCR, and only productive beta chains were kept. A single entry per CDR3 protein holds the most common genes and DNA from its merged rows. These V and J calls are TCRdb output, not the study's own analysis. The sample profile shows tens of thousands of distinct CDR3 sequences; roughly 18% of them were found once. 15% to 17% of the sample lies in the top ten.

V is cut by 0 bases and J by 0 bases, and the space between the germline ends is 12 bases. CDR1 SGHDT and CDR2 YYEEEE were looked up in the germline V gene. The CDR3 runs 16 residues from the cysteine to the phenylalanine. Of the read, only the CDR3 DNA is kept; its 48 bases are in frame from base 1. The chain employs TRBV5-6 and TRBJ1-2; 6 matching bases give a weak D call of TRBD1. The sample consisted of PBMCs. The clonotype was recovered from a woman between 40 and 55 years old in good health. In nucleotide form, the sequence is TGTGCCAGCAGCTTGGGCGGCAGGGGAGCTAACTATGGCTACACCTTC. The resulting protein is CASSLGGRGANYGYTF.